This T cell receptor (beta chain) was captured by sequencing in a study of shared clonotypes between healthy human individuals. Study summary: Serving as donors were a couple of women and three men, whose ages spanned 18 to 49.

Details on this clone: What it recognizes is unknown.

From germline, CDR1 is SGDLS and CDR2 YYNGEE. This CDR3 comprises 15 residues. V was trimmed by 0 bases and J by 4 bases, leaving 13 bases between them. General study points: Relative to clonotypes present in all four donors, those not shared had lower generation probabilities.

Repertoires were generated with immunoSEQ multiplex PCR, while TCRdb's copy carries only in-frame clones and drops some. The sample yields over a million clones, about 96% seen once. The receptor's source is a man aged 25 to 40 in good health. The genes are TRBV9 and TRBJ2-5; D might be TRBD1 (5 bases). The sequenced sample was naive CD4+ T cells sorted from blood. Subset specified: CD45RA+ positively selected. CDR3 region: CASSVEGASRETQYF. The CDR3 DNA reads as TGTGCCAGCAGCGTAGAAGGGGCTTCTAGAGAGACCCAGTACTTC. Filled out from reference TRBV9 and TRBJ2-5, the complete variable domain reads DSGVTQTPKHLITATGQRVTLRCSPRSGDLSVYWYQQSLDQGLQFLIQYYNGEERAKGNILERFSAQQFPDLHSELNLSSLELGDSALYFCASSVEGASRETQYFGPGTRLLVL.